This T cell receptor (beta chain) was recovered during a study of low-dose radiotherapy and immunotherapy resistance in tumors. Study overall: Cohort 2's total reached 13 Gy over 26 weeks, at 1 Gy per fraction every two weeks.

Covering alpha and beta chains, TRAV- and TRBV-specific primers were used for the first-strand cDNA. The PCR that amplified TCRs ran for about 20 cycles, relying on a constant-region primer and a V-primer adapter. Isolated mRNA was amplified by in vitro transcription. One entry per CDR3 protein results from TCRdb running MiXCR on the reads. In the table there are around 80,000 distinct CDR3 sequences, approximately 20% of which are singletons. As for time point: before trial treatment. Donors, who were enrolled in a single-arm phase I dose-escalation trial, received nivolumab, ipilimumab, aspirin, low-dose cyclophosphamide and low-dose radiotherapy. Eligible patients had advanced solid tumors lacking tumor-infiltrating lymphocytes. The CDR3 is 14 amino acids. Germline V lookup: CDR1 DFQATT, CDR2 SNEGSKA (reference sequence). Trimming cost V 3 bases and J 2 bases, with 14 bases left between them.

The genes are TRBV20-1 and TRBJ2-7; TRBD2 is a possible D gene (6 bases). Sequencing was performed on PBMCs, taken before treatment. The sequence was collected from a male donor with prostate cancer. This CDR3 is CSASWGESAYEQYF. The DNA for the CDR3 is TGCAGTGCTAGTTGGGGGGAATCGGCCTACGAGCAGTACTTC.